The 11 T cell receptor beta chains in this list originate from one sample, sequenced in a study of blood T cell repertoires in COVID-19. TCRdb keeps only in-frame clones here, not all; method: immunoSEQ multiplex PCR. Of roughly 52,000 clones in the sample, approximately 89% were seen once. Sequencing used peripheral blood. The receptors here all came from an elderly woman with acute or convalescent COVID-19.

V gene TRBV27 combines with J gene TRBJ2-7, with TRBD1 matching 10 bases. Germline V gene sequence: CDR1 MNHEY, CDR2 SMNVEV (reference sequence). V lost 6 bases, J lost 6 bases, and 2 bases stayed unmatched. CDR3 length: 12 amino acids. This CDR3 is CASRDRGTEQYF. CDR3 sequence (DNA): TGTGCCAGCAGGGACAGGGGGACCGAGCAGTACTTC.

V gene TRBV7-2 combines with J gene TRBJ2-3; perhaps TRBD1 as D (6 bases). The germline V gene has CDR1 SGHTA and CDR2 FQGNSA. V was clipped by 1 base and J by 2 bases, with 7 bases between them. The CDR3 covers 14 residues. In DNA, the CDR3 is TGTGCCAGCAGCTTAGGGGGGCCCACAGATACGCAGTATTTT. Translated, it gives CASSLGGPTDTQYF.

The CDR3 region is CASSPRGGRDTQYF. CDR3 DNA: TGCGCCAGCAGCCCCAGAGGAGGGAGAGATACGCAGTATTTT. This chain links TRBV5-1 with TRBJ2-3; the D gene is possibly TRBD2 (6 bases). CDR1 and CDR2 (germline): SGHRS, YFSETQ. There are 14 residues in the CDR3. V was trimmed by 4 bases and J by 5 bases, leaving 14 bases between them.

The CDR3 is CASSIGSGTGLRSANSPLHF. In DNA form, the CDR3 reads TGTGCCAGTAGTATAGGATCGGGGACAGGGCTCCGGTCGGCTAATTCACCCCTCCACTTT. The chain links TRBV19 to TRBJ1-6; 9 nucleotides line up with TRBD1. CDR1 is LNHDA, CDR2 SQIVND, per germline (reference sequence). J lost 6 bases, V lost 1 base, and 16 bases had no gene match. The length of the CDR3 is 20 residues.

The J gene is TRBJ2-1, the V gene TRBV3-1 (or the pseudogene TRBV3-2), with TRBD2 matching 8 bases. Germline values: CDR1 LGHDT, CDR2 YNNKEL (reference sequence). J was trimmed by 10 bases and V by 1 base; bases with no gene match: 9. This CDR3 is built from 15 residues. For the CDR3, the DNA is TGTGCCAGCAGCCAAGGGACCGACGGCGGGGGGGAGCAGTTCTTC. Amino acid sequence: CASSQGTDGGGEQFF.

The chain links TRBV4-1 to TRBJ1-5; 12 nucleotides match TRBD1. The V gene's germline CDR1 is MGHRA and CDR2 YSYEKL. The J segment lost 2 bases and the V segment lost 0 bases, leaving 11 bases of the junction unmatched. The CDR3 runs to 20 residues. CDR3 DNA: TGCGCCAGCAGCCAAGACCTACGCCGGGACAGGGGGCGCGGCAATCAGCCCCAGCATTTT. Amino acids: CASSQDLRRDRGRGNQPQHF.

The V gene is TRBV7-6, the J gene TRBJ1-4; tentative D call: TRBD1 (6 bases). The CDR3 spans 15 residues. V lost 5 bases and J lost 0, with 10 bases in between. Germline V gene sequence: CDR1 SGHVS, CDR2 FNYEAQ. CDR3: CASSRQAATNEKLFF. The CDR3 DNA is TGTGCCAGCAGCAGACAGGCTGCAACTAATGAAAAACTGTTTTTT.

CDR3 region: CASRPGLRLGYGYTF. The CDR3 DNA reads as TGTGCCAGTAGACCGGGCCTTCGACTAGGCTATGGCTACACCTTC. The chain carries TRBV19 and TRBJ1-2; D unclear. Germline V gene data show CDR1 as LNHDA and CDR2 as SQIVND (reference sequence). The V end was cut by 6 bases, the J end by 4 bases, with 18 bases between. The length of the CDR3 is 15 residues. Combining the CDR3 with reference TRBV19 and TRBJ1-2 gives the whole variable domain DGGITQSPKYLFRKEGQNVTLSCEQNLNHDAMYWYRQDPGQGLRLIYYSQIVNDFQKGDIAEGYSVSREKKESFPLTVTSAQKNPTAFYLCASRPGLRLGYGYTFGSGTRLTVV.

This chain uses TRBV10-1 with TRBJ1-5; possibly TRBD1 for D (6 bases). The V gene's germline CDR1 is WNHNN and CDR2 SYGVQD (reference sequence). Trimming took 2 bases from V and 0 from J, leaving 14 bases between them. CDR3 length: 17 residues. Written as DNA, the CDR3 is TGCGCCAGCAGTGAGGATGGGACATCGTATAGCAATCAGCCCCAGCATTTT. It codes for CASSEDGTSYSNQPQHF.

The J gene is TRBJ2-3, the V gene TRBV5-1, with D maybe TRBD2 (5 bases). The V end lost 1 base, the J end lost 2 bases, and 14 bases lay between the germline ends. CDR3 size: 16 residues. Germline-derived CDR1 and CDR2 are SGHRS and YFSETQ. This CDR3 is CASSLSLEVSTDTQYF. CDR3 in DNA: TGCGCCAGCAGCTTGAGCCTGGAGGTTTCCACAGATACGCAGTATTTT. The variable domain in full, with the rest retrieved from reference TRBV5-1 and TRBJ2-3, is KAGVTQTPRYLIKTRGQQVTLSCSPISGHRSVSWYQQTPGQGLQFLFEYFSETQRNKGNFPGRFSGRQFSNSRSEMNVSTLELGDSALYLCASSLSLEVSTDTQYFGPGTRLTVL.

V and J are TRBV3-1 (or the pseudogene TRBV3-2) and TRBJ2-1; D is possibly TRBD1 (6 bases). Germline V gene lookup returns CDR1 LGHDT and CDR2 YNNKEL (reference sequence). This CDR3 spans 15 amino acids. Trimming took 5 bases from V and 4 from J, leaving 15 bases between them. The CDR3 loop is CASSRQDSGYNEQFF. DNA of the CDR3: TGTGCCAGCAGCAGACAGGACTCAGGGTACAATGAGCAGTTCTTC.